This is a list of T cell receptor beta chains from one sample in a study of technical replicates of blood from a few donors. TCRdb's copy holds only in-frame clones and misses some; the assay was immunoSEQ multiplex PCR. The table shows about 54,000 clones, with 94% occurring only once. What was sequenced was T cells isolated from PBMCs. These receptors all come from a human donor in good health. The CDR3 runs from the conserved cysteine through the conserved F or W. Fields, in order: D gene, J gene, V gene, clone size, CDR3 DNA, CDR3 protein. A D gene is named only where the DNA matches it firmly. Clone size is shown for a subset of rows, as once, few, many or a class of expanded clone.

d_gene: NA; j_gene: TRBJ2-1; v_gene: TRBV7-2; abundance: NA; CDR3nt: TGTGCCAGCAGCTCCGGGGGGCTAGCGGCGTACGGCGGGCAGTTCTTC; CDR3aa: CASSSGGLAAYGGQFF
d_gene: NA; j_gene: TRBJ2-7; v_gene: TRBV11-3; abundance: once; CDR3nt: TGTGCCAGCAGCTGGGACAAAGGGCGGAATGGCGAGCAGTACTTC; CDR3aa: CASSWDKGRNGEQYF
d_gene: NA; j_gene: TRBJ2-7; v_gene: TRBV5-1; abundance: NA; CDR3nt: TGCGCCAGCAGCTTCACAGGCCGGACAACCTACGAGCAGTACTTC; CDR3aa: CASSFTGRTTYEQYF
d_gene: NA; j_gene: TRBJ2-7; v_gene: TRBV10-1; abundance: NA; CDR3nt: TGCGCCAGAGACAGGCTAAGGGAGTCCTACGAGCAGTACTTC; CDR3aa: CARDRLRESYEQYF
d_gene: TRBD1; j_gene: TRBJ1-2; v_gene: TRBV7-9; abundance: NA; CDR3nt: TGTGCCAGCAGCCCACCGATGGGACAGGGAGGCGGCTACACCTTC; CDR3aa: CASSPPMGQGGGYTF
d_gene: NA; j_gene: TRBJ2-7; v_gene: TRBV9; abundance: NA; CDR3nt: TGTGCCAGCATCAAGGCAAGTTCTCACAGGTGGTACTACGAGCAGTACTTC; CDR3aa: CASIKASSHRWYYEQYF
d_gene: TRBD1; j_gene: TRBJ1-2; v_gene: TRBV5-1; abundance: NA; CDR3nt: TGCGCCAGCAGCCCCACCGGTACCACAGGGGGGAAGTACTATGGCTACACCTTC; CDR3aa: CASSPTGTTGGKYYGYTF
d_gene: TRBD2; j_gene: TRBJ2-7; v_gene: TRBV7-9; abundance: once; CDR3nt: TGTGCCAGCAGCCCCGGACTAGCGGATTTAGAGCAGTACTTC; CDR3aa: CASSPGLADLEQYF
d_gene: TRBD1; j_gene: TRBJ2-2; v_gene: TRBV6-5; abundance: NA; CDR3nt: TGTGCCAGCAGTCGACAGGGAGCAAACACCGGGGAGCTGTTTTTT; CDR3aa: CASSRQGANTGELFF
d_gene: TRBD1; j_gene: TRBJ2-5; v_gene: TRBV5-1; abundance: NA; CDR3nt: TGCGCCAGCAGCTCCTGGGACACGAGAGGGGGCCGAGAGACCCAGTACTTC; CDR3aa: CASSSWDTRGGRETQYF
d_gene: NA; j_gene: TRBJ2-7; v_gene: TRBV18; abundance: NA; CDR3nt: TGTGCCAGCTCACCACGGCAGGGAGGCTCCTACGAGCAGTACTTC; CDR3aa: CASSPRQGGSYEQYF
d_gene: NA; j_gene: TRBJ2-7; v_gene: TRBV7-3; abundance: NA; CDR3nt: TGTGCCAGCAGCTTTGGGGGGGCGGACGAGCAGTACTTC; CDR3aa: CASSFGGADEQYF
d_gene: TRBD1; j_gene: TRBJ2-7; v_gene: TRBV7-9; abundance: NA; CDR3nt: TGTGCCAGCAGCTTACAGGGGGCGTACGAGCAGTACTTC; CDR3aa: CASSLQGAYEQYF
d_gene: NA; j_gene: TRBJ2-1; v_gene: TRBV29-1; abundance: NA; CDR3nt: TGCAGCGTTCCCCACAGGCCGGACATACCATACAATGAGCAGTTCTTC; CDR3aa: CSVPHRPDIPYNEQFF
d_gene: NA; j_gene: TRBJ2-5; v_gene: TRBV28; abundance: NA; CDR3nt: TGTGCCAGCAGTTTAGTCCAGGGGTCAGAGACCCAGTACTTC; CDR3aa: CASSLVQGSETQYF
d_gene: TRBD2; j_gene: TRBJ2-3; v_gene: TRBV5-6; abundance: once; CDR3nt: TGTGCCAGCAGCTTGGAGCTAGCGGGGGGGCCGTATACAGATACGCAGTATTTT; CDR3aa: CASSLELAGGPYTDTQYF
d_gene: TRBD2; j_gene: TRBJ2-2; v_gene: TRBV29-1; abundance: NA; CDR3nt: TGCAGCGTCGGGGGGGGGTTGAACACCGGGGAGCTGTTTTTT; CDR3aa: CSVGGGLNTGELFF
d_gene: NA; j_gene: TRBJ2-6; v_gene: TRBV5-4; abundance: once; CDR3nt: TGTGCCAGCAGCTTCTGGAGCACTGGGGCCAACGTCCTGACTTTC; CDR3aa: CASSFWSTGANVLTF
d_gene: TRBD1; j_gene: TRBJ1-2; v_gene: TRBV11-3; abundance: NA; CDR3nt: TGTGCCAGCAGCTGGGCCGGGACAGACCTTAACTATGGCTACACCTTC; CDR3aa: CASSWAGTDLNYGYTF
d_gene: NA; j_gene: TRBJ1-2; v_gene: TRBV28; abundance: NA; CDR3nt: TGTGCCAGCAGGGGAGAGGGTCCCTATGGCTACACCTTC; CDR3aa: CASRGEGPYGYTF
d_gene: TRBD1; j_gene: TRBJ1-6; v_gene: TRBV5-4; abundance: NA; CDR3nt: TGTGCCAGCAGCGGAGGACAGGGTTCACCCCTCCACTTT; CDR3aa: CASSGGQGSPLHF
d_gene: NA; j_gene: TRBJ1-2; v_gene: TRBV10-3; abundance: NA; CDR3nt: TGTGCCATCACCCTCGACAGGTATCAAGGCTACACCTTC; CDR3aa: CAITLDRYQGYTF
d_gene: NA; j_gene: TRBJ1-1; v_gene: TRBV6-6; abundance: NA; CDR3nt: TGTGCCAGCAGTTACGAGGCTATTACTTCTGAAGCTTTCTTT; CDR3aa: CASSYEAITSEAFF
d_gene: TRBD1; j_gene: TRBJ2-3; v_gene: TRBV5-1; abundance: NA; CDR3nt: TGCGCCAGCAGCCCAGGTACAGGGGCTCCTAGCACAGATACGCAGTATTTT; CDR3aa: CASSPGTGAPSTDTQYF
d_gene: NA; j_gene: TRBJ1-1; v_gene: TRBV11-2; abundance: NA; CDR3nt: TGTGCCAGCAGCTTAACTGGGGACATTACTGAAGCTTTCTTT; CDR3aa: CASSLTGDITEAFF
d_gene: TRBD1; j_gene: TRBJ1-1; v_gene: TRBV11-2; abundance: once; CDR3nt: TGTGCCAGCCGGAGGACAGGGCTTGGTGAAACTGAAGCTTTCTTT; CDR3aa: CASRRTGLGETEAFF
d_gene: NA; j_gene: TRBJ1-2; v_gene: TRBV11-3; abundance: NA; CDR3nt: TGTGCCAGCAGCTTATATCGGGGTGATGGCTACACCTTC; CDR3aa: CASSLYRGDGYTF
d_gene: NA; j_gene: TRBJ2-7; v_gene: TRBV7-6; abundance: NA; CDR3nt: TGTGCCAGCAGCTTTGAGGCGGTAGGCTACGAGCAGTACTTC; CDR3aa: CASSFEAVGYEQYF
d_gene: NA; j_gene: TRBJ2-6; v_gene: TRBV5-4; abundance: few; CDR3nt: TGTGCCAGCAGCTACCGGTGGAGCTCTGGGGCCAACGTCCTGACTTTC; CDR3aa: CASSYRWSSGANVLTF
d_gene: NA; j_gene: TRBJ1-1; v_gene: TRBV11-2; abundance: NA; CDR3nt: TGTGCCAGCAGCTTAGGGGGGGTTCGCCTAATTGGGACTGAAGCTTTCTTT; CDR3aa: CASSLGGVRLIGTEAFF
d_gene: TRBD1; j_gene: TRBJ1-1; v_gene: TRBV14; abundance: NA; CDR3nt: TGTGCCAGCAGCCAAGTGCGTGTGACAGGGGCTTTTGGCACTGAAGCTTTCTTT; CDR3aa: CASSQVRVTGAFGTEAFF
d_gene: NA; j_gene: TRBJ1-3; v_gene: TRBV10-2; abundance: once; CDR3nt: TGCGCCAGCAGCGATTCACTATTTGGTGCGGGTGGTGGAAACACCATATATTTT; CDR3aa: CASSDSLFGAGGGNTIYF
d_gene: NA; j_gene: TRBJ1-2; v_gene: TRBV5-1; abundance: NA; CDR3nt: TGCGCCAGCAGCCCGACAGAGCTTAACTATGGCTACACCTTC; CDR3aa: CASSPTELNYGYTF
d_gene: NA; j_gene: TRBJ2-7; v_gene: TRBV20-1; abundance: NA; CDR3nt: TGCAGTGCAACCCTCACTAGCTCTCGGTACTTC; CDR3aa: CSATLTSSRYF
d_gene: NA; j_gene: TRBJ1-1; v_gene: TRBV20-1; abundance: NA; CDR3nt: TGCAGTGCTTGGGGGGACACTGAAGCTTTCTTT; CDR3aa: CSAWGDTEAFF
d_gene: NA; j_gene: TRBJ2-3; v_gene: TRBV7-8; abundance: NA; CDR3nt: TGTGCCAGCAGACGGGACTCCGCCCCAGATACGCAGTATTTT; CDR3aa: CASRRDSAPDTQYF
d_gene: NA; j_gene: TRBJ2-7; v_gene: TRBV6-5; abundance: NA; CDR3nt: TGTGCCAGCAGTGTTCTAGGCGAGCAGTACTTC; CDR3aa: CASSVLGEQYF
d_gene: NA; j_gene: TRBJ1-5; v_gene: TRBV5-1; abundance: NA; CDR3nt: TGCGCCAGCAGCTTGGGCCCCGGGAGCAATCAGCCCCAGCATTTT; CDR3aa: CASSLGPGSNQPQHF
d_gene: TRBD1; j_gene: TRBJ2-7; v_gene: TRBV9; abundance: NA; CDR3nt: TGTGCCAGCAGCGTAGGACAGGGGGCCTCCTACTACGAGCAGTACTTC; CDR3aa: CASSVGQGASYYEQYF
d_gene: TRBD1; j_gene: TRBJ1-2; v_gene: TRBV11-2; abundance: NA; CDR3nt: TGTGCCAGCAGCTTAGTTACCGGGACAGGGTTGACTGGCTACACCTTC; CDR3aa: CASSLVTGTGLTGYTF
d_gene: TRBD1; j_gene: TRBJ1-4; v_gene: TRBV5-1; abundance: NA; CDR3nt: TGCGCCAGCAGCTCCGGGACAGTTAATGAAAAACTGTTTTTT; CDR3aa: CASSSGTVNEKLFF
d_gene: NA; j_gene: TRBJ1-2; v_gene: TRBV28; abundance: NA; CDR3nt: TGTGCCAGCAGTTTGGGCAGGGTTGGCTACACCTTC; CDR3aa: CASSLGRVGYTF
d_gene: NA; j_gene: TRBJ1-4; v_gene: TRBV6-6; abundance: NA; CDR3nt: TGTGCCAGCAGCCCGGGACAACTTAATGAAAAACTGTTTTTT; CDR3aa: CASSPGQLNEKLFF
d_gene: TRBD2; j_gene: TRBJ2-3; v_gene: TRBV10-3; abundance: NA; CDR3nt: TGTGCCATCACCCCGGTGACTAGCGGGACAACTAGCACAGATACGCAGTATTTT; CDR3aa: CAITPVTSGTTSTDTQYF
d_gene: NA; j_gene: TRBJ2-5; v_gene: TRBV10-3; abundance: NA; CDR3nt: TGTGCCATCAGGGACACCGGCGAAGAGACCCAGTACTTC; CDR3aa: CAIRDTGEETQYF
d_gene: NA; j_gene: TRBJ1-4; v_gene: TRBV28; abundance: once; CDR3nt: TGTGCCAGCAGTTTTGAGGCAGGGGATGAAAAACTGTTTTTT; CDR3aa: CASSFEAGDEKLFF
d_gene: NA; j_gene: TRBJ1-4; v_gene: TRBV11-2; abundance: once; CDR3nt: TGTGCCAGCAGCTTGTTCGCAGCGGCTAATGAAAAACTGTTTTTT; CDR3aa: CASSLFAAANEKLFF
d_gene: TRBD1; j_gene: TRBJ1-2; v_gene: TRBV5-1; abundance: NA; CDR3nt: TGCGCCAGCAGCTTGGCAAGAGGGGGCGTAAGTCATGGCTACACCTTC; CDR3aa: CASSLARGGVSHGYTF
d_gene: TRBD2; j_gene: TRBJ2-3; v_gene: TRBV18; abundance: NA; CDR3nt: TGTGCCAGCTCACCGGGGACTAGCGCCCTCTTTGTCACAGATACGCAGTATTTT; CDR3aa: CASSPGTSALFVTDTQYF
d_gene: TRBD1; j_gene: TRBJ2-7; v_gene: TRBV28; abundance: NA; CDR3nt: TGTGCCAGCACCCGACAGGGGGCTACCTACGAGCAGTACTTC; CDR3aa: CASTRQGATYEQYF
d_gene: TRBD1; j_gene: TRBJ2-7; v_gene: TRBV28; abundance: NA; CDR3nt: TGTGCCATAGGACAGGGGTTTTACGAGCAGTACTTC; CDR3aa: CAIGQGFYEQYF
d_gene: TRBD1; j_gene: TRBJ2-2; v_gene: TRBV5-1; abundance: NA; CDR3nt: TGCGCCAGCAGTATCGCACAGGGGTTAACCGGGGAGCTGTTTTTT; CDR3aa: CASSIAQGLTGELFF
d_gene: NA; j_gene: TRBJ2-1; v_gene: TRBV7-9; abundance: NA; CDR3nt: TGTGCCAGCAGCACCGGAGACCATGAGCAGTTCTTC; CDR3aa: CASSTGDHEQFF
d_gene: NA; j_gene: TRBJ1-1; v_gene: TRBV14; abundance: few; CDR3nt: TGTGCCAGCAGCCAAGAAGTAGGGACTCGGGCTTTCTTT; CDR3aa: CASSQEVGTRAFF